The clone carrying this TCR beta chain was seen just once. Its antigen is still unknown. This sample was included in a study of cytomegalovirus exposure and HLA in healthy donors. Across the whole study: Per a later analysis, the 666 first-cohort and over 90 validation repertoires shared one platform. Study-wide points: A later analysis found first-cohort TCR clusters tended to co-occur in the 120 or so validation repertoires. Confirmation was obtained in vitro that a few CMV-associated chains are specific for CMV antigens.

The data were produced by immunoSEQ multiplex PCR, yet TCRdb's version contains in-frame clones alone and is incomplete. The sample lists about 100,000 clones; approximately 95% were seen once. Per the germline V gene, CDR1 is MNHNS and CDR2 is SASEGT. Deletions cut 8 bases from V and 3 bases from J, with 13 bases between. The CDR3 loop spans 14 amino acids. The receptor was derived from a woman under 30 in good health and CMV-seronegative. The chain joins TRBV6-1 to TRBJ2-2, with a possible D match to TRBD1 (5 bases). Specimen: PBMCs. The CDR3 DNA reads TGTGCCAGCCGGCAGACAGAATACACCGGGGAGCTGTTTTTT. Encoded protein: CASRQTEYTGELFF.